Following are 24 T cell receptor beta chains from one sample sequenced in a study of PD-1 blockade in classical Hodgkin lymphoma. Time point denoted: cycle 4 day 1 (C4D1), after 6 weeks of nivolumab. Each patient experienced a relapse that followed autologous stem cell transplantation, and brentuximab vedotin exposure varied. The protocol was immunoSEQ multiplex PCR, while the TCRdb copy is restricted to in-frame clones and leaves out a portion. The sample lists 90,000 or so clones; over 75% were seen once. The sequenced sample was peripheral blood mononuclear cells (PBMCs), obtained before the fourth cycle of nivolumab. The origin of the receptors is a human donor with classical Hodgkin lymphoma.

This clone was picked up one time. The V and J genes are TRBV18 and TRBJ2-3; D unclear. The CDR3 has 14 amino acids. V gave up 3 bases and J gave up 2 bases, with 9 bases separating them. Germline values: CDR1 KGHSH, CDR2 LQKENI. The CDR3 is CASSPEMATDTQYF. CDR3 DNA: TGTGCCAGCTCACCGGAGATGGCCACAGATACGCAGTATTTT.

The chain carries TRBV1 and TRBJ1-5; the DNA was not compared with TRBD1, the D call given in the table. TRBV1 corresponds to a pseudogene. The CDR3 covers 16 residues. For the CDR3, the DNA is TGCACCAGCAGCCAAGATCGAGGGGGCAGTGATCAGCCCCAGCATTTT. This translates into CTSSQDRGGSDQPQHF.

V is TRBV30 and J is TRBJ1-4; 8 positions agree with TRBD1. Germline lookup yields CDR1 GTSNPN and CDR2 SVGIG (reference sequence). With V trimmed by 0 bases and J by 6 bases, 9 bases remained unmatched. CDR3 length equals 16 residues. CDR3 bases: TGTGCCTGGAGTGTACCAACAGGGGGGAGGGATGAAAAACTGTTTTTT. This gives the protein CAWSVPTGGRDEKLFF.

The rearrangement uses TRBV5-1 and TRBJ2-7; the D is unclear. This CDR3 comprises 15 residues. The V end lost 0 bases, the J end lost 2 bases, and 12 bases lay between the germline ends. The germline CDR1 and CDR2 sequences are SGHRS and YFSETQ. DNA for the CDR3: TGCGCCAGCAGCTTGGACGGGTCGGTCGCCTACGAGCAGTACTTC. Translated, it gives CASSLDGSVAYEQYF. Looking up the rest from reference TRBV5-1 and TRBJ2-7 gives the full variable domain: KAGVTQTPRYLIKTRGQQVTLSCSPISGHRSVSWYQQTPGQGLQFLFEYFSETQRNKGNFPGRFSGRQFSNSRSEMNVSTLELGDSALYLCASSLDGSVAYEQYFGPGTRLTVT.

The chain is built from TRBV9 and TRBJ2-1; D could derive from TRBD1 or TRBD2 (5 bases each). Germline-derived CDR1 and CDR2 are SGDLS and YYNGEE. The CDR3 consists of 14 residues. Trimming shortened V by 2 bases and J by 5 bases, and 11 bases separated the two germline ends. The CDR3 sequence is CASSVGARNNEQFF. The CDR3 DNA reads TGTGCCAGCAGCGTCGGGGCCAGGAACAATGAGCAGTTCTTC.

This clone showed up just once. V usage is TRBV10-3 and J usage is TRBJ2-7; TRBD1 agrees at 8 bases. This CDR3 is 13 amino acids long. Germline CDR1 is ENHRY and CDR2 is SYGVKD. Germline trimming cut 7 bases from V and 5 bases from J; bases unmatched to any gene: 7. The CDR3 bases are TGTGCCATCATGTTGGACAGGGACCACGAGCAGTACTTC. Translating gives CAIMLDRDHEQYF.

This chain links TRBV19 with TRBJ2-7; the D gene could be TRBD1 or TRBD2 (6 bases each). CDR3 length: 15 residues. The germline CDR1 and CDR2 sequences are LNHDA and SQIVND (reference sequence). Trimming removed 4 bases at V and 4 bases at J, with 17 bases between. The CDR3 DNA sequence: TGTGCCAGTAGTAACCCCTGGGGGGCCCGGTACGAGCAGTACTTC. Amino acids: CASSNPWGARYEQYF. The variable domain in full, completed from reference TRBV19 and TRBJ2-7, reads DGGITQSPKYLFRKEGQNVTLSCEQNLNHDAMYWYRQDPGQGLRLIYYSQIVNDFQKGDIAEGYSVSREKKESFPLTVTSAQKNPTAFYLCASSNPWGARYEQYFGPGTRLTVT.

The chain joins TRBV5-4 to TRBJ2-2; D might be TRBD1 (6 bases). The germline gives CDR1 SGHNT, CDR2 YYREEE (reference sequence). This CDR3 has 13 amino acids. Trimming took off 3 bases at V and 5 bases at J, with 8 bases between the two ends. The CDR3 DNA reads TGTGCCAGCAGCTACAGGGCGACCGGGGAGCTGTTTTTT. It translates to CASSYRATGELFF.

The chain carries TRBV5-6 and TRBJ2-5; no clear D gene. V was shortened by 1 base and J by 5 bases, with 9 bases between the two germline ends. This CDR3 comprises 13 residues. In germline, CDR1 is SGHDT, CDR2 YYEEEE. CDR3 region: CASSLYLRETQYF. CDR3 nucleotide sequence: TGTGCCAGCAGCTTGTATCTCCGGGAGACCCAGTACTTC.

The chain has TRBV6-1 and TRBJ1-4; D may be TRBD1 (6 bases). Trimming took off 8 bases at V and 7 bases at J, with 17 bases between the two ends. CDR3 length: 14 amino acids. Germline V gene sequence: CDR1 MNHNS, CDR2 SASEGT. The CDR3 spells CASHNPGVGEKLFF. CDR3 DNA sequence: TGTGCCAGCCACAACCCAGGGGTCGGTGAAAAACTGTTTTTT.

V usage is TRBV5-1 and J usage is TRBJ2-1; a possible D gene is TRBD2 (5 bases). The CDR3 totals 15 residues. Between the trimmed V and J ends, which lost 5 bases and 5 bases, there was a span of 17 bases. Germline V gene data show CDR1 as SGHRS and CDR2 as YFSETQ. The CDR3 sequence is CASRVATGNHNEQFF. CDR3 nucleotides: TGCGCCAGCAGAGTCGCTACCGGGAACCACAATGAGCAGTTCTTC.

Only one count was recorded for this clone. The chain uses TRBV13 and TRBJ1-2, with 9 positions matching TRBD1. Germline CDR1 and CDR2: PRHDT and FYEKMQ (reference sequence). The CDR3 has 15 residues. V dropped 5 bases and J dropped 4; count of bases not matched to a gene: 8. CDR3 amino acids: CASSKGQGEPYGYTF. The DNA of the CDR3 is TGTGCCAGCAGCAAGGGACAGGGCGAACCCTATGGCTACACCTTC.

The chain is built from TRBV19 and TRBJ1-1; the match to TRBD1 covers 7 bases. The V gene's germline CDR1 is LNHDA and CDR2 SQIVND (reference sequence). The CDR3 length is 14 residues. Unmatched junction bases numbered 11, after V lost 5 bases and J lost 8 bases. CDR3 sequence reads: CASSSSGQWPEAFF. The CDR3 coding sequence is TGTGCCAGTAGTTCCTCGGGACAGTGGCCCGAAGCTTTCTTT.

The chain couples TRBV12-5 to TRBJ1-5; D possibly corresponds to TRBD1 (5 bases). The germline V gene encodes CDR1 LGHNT and CDR2 FRNRAP. The CDR3 has 19 amino acids. V dropped 1 base and J dropped 1 base, with 20 bases sitting between them. The CDR3 DNA follows: TGTGCTAGTGGTTTGGACAGGCCCCTGCGATGGAAGAGCAATCAGCCCCAGCATTTT. Translating gives CASGLDRPLRWKSNQPQHF.

The chain carries TRBV7-2 and TRBJ1-2; maybe TRBD1 (5 bases). The germline V and J ends were trimmed by 2 bases and 8 bases, with 18 bases remaining between them. CDR3 size: 15 residues. Per the germline V gene, CDR1 is SGHTA and CDR2 is FQGNSA. In nucleotides, the CDR3 is TGTGCCAGCAGCTTAATTATGCGGGGAGGGGAGGGCTACACCTTC. It is translated as CASSLIMRGGEGYTF.

The chain recombines TRBV4-1 with TRBJ1-4, with 11 bases lining up with TRBD1. Looked up from germline, CDR1 is MGHRA and CDR2 is YSYEKL. V gave up 4 bases and J gave up 5 bases; unmatched junction bases: 3. The CDR3 runs 15 residues. The CDR3 nucleotides read TGCGCCAGCAGCCTAGGACAGGGGGCGAATGAAAAACTGTTTTTT. As protein: CASSLGQGANEKLFF.

This rearrangement joins TRBV7-9 to TRBJ2-1; perhaps TRBD1 as D (6 bases). The V gene lost 5 bases and the J gene lost 0 bases, with 8 bases spanning the gap. The CDR3 contains 14 residues. In germline, CDR1 is SEHNR, CDR2 FQNEAQ (reference sequence). The CDR3 loop reads CASSPGASYNEQFF. CDR3 bases: TGTGCCAGCAGCCCAGGGGCCTCCTACAATGAGCAGTTCTTC.

CDR3 sequence: CASSQTGGLNYGYTF. The CDR3 nucleotides read TGTGCCAGCAGTCAGACAGGGGGTCTTAACTATGGCTACACCTTC. The V and J genes are TRBV6-5 and TRBJ1-2, with TRBD1 matching 9 bases. The CDR3 totals 15 residues. In germline, CDR1 is MNHEY, CDR2 SVGAGI. Trimming took 5 bases from V and 1 from J; bases not matched to a gene: 5.

V is TRBV29-1 and J is TRBJ2-1, with 7 bases aligning to TRBD2. The CDR3 spans 13 residues. Germline CDR1 SQVTM, CDR2 ANQGSEA. Trimming took 8 bases from V and 7 from J; bases not matched to a gene: 11. The CDR3 nucleotides read TGCAGCCCGACTAGCCCCAATCGGAATGAGCAGTTCTTC. Translating gives CSPTSPNRNEQFF.

V and J are TRBV28 and TRBJ1-1; 9 nucleotides line up with TRBD1. V shed 5 bases, J shed 4 bases, and the junction held 5 bases outside the gene matches. Germline V gene lookup returns CDR1 MDHEN and CDR2 SYDVKM. CDR3 length: 14 amino acids. The CDR3 DNA reads TGTGCCAGCAGTAGACAGGGACAGGGCACTGAAGCTTTCTTT. Protein product: CASSRQGQGTEAFF.

The gene calls are TRBV4-3 and TRBJ2-1; either TRBD1 or TRBD2 may fit D (5 bases each). The CDR3 is 15 residues long. With 4 bases removed from V and 3 bases from J, the gap between germline ends came to 13 bases. Germline V gene lookup returns CDR1 LGHNA and CDR2 YSLEER. CDR3 DNA: TGCGCCAGCAGCCCCACCCGGGACGACTACAATGAGCAGTTCTTC. It encodes CASSPTRDDYNEQFF.

This clone is medium-sized. Other DNA sequences in this sample translate to the same CDR3. The rearrangement uses TRBV2 and TRBJ1-5, with D possibly being TRBD1 (6 bases). The germline V gene encodes CDR1 SNHLY and CDR2 FYNNEI. CDR3 size: 17 residues. Deletions cut 1 base from V and 0 bases from J, with 13 bases between. The CDR3 spells CASSEVGRGNSNQPQHF. As DNA, the CDR3 is TGTGCCAGCAGTGAAGTGGGCAGGGGTAATAGCAATCAGCCCCAGCATTTT.

V gene TRBV19 combines with J gene TRBJ2-5; maybe TRBD2 (5 bases). There are 13 residues in the CDR3. V was pared by 1 base and J by 7 bases, with 10 bases between. Per the germline V gene, CDR1 is LNHDA and CDR2 is SQIVND (reference sequence). The CDR3 reads CASSIGGHRTQYF. In nucleotides, the CDR3 is TGTGCCAGTAGTATAGGAGGGCACAGGACCCAGTACTTC. The full variable domain, in which reference TRBV19 and TRBJ2-5 provide the parts outside the CDR3, is DGGITQSPKYLFRKEGQNVTLSCEQNLNHDAMYWYRQDPGQGLRLIYYSQIVNDFQKGDIAEGYSVSREKKESFPLTVTSAQKNPTAFYLCASSIGGHRTQYFGPGTRLLVL.

This sequence joins TRBV5-4 and TRBJ2-5; 8 bases are a match to TRBD1. V lost 6 bases to trimming and J lost 3 bases; unmatched junction nucleotides: 4. The germline V gene has CDR1 SGHNT and CDR2 YYREEE (reference sequence). The CDR3 covers 13 residues. The CDR3 sequence: CASTPDREETQYF. For the CDR3, the DNA is TGTGCCAGCACCCCGGACAGGGAAGAGACCCAGTACTTC.